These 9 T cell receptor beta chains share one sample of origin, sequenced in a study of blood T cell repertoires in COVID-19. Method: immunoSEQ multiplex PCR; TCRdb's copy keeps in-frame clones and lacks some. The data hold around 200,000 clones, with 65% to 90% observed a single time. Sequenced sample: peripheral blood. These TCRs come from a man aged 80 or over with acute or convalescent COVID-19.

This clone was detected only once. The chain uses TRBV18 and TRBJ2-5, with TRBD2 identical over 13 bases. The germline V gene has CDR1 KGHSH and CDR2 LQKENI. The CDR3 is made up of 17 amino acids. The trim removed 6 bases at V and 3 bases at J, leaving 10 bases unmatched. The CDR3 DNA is TGTGCCAGCTCCCCTCTGGGGACTAGCGGGGTCAAAGAGACCCAGTACTTC. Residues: CASSPLGTSGVKETQYF.

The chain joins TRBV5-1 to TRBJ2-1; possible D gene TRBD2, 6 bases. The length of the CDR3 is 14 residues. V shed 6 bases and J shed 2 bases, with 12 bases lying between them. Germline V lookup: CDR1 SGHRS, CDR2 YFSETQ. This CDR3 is CASMIGSPYNEQFF. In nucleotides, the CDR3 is TGCGCCAGCATGATCGGGAGCCCCTACAATGAGCAGTTCTTC.

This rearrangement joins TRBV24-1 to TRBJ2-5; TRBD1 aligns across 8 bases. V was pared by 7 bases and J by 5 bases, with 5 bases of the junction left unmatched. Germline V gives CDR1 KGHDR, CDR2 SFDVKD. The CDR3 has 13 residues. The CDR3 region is CATSGQGRETQYF. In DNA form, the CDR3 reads TGTGCCACCAGCGGACAGGGTCGCGAGACCCAGTACTTC.

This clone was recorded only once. The CDR3 nucleotides read TGCGCCAGCAGCTTCAGGGGGCATGAGCAGTTCTTC. Residues: CASSFRGHEQFF. The J gene is TRBJ2-1, the V gene TRBV5-1; 8 positions match TRBD1. The trim removed 2 bases at V and 8 bases at J, leaving 0 bases unmatched. Germline V gene lookup returns CDR1 SGHRS and CDR2 YFSETQ. The CDR3 has 12 residues.

The CDR3: CASTPDGETQYF. DNA of the CDR3: TGTGCCAGCACCCCCGACGGGGAGACCCAGTACTTC. V usage is TRBV28 and J usage is TRBJ2-5; the D is unclear. Germline V lookup: CDR1 MDHEN, CDR2 SYDVKM. V lost 7 bases, J lost 5 bases, and 11 bases lay in between. CDR3 length: 12 amino acids. Full variable domain (remainder filled in from reference TRBV28 and TRBJ2-5): DVKVTQSSRYLVKRTGEKVFLECVQDMDHENMFWYRQDPGLGLRLIYFSYDVKMKEKGDIPEGYSVSREKKERFSLILESASTNQTSMYLCASTPDGETQYFGPGTRLLVL.

CDR3 bases: TGTGCCTGGAGTGTACAGGAGAACACTGAAGCTTTCTTT. This encodes CAWSVQENTEAFF. The chain uses TRBV30 and TRBJ1-1, with D tentatively TRBD1 (5 bases). The CDR3 length is 13 residues. V lost 0 bases, J lost 1 base, and 6 bases lay in between. The germline CDR1 and CDR2 sequences are GTSNPN and SVGIG (reference sequence).

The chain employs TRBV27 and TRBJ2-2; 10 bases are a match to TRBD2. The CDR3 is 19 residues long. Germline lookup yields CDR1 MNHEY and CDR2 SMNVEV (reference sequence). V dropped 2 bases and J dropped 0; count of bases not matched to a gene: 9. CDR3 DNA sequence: TGTGCCAGCAGTTTACGGACTAGCGGCCGGGTGGCGAACACCGGGGAGCTGTTTTTT. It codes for CASSLRTSGRVANTGELFF.

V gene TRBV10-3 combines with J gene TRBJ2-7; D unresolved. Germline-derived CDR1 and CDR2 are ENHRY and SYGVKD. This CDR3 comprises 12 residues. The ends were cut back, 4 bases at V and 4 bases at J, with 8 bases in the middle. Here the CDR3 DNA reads TGTGCCATCAGTGGAACATCTTACGAGCAGTACTTC. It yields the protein CAISGTSYEQYF.

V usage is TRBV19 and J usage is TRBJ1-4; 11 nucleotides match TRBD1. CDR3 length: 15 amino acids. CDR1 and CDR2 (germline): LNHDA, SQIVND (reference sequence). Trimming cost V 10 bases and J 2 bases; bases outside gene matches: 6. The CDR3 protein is CATRDRGSTNEKLFF. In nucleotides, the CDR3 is TGTGCCACCCGGGACAGGGGGTCTACTAATGAAAAACTGTTTTTT. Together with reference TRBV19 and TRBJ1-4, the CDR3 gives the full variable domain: DGGITQSPKYLFRKEGQNVTLSCEQNLNHDAMYWYRQDPGQGLRLIYYSQIVNDFQKGDIAEGYSVSREKKESFPLTVTSAQKNPTAFYLCATRDRGSTNEKLFFGSGTQLSVL.